The present TCR beta chain was sequenced within a study of blood T cell repertoires in COVID-19. This clone was picked up one time. The CDR3 is 14 amino acids. The germline V and J ends were trimmed by 8 bases and 7 bases, with 18 bases remaining between them. Germline assignment: CDR1 MDHEN and CDR2 SYDVKM. The table came from immunoSEQ multiplex PCR; TCRdb's copy has only in-frame clones and leaves some out. This sample has over 200,000 clones, with 90% found just once. Specimen: peripheral blood. The chain uses TRBV28 and TRBJ2-1, with D perhaps TRBD2 (5 bases). The receptor comes from a man aged 25 to 40 with COVID-19, enrolled during active disease. The CDR3, as DNA: TGTGCCAGCGCGGACGGAGGAAGAACGAATGAGCAGTTCTTC. Translation gives CASADGGRTNEQFF.